These 3 T cell receptor beta chains were sequenced from one sample in a study of blood T cell repertoires in COVID-19. The repertoire was sequenced with immunoSEQ multiplex PCR; TCRdb's copy has only in-frame clones and lacks some. Of more than 70,000 clones listed, 70% to 90% are singletons. Material: peripheral blood. The source is a woman older than 75 with acute or convalescent COVID-19.

In this sample, this clone turned up once. This chain links TRBV27 with TRBJ1-5; the match to TRBD1 covers 7 bases. V shed 5 bases and J 0 bases; nucleotides not matched to a gene: 7. CDR1 and CDR2 from the germline V gene are MNHEY and SMNVEV (reference sequence). The CDR3 loop spans 16 amino acids. The CDR3 reads CASSTGASVSNQPQHF. The CDR3 bases are TGTGCCAGCAGTACAGGGGCTTCCGTTAGCAATCAGCCCCAGCATTTT.

Here the CDR3 DNA reads TGCGCCAGCAGCTTGGCACAGGGGGGGCAGTTCTTC. The encoded protein is CASSLAQGGQFF. The chain couples TRBV5-1 to TRBJ2-1; 8 bases agree with TRBD1. The CDR3 runs 12 residues. J lost 12 bases, V lost 0 bases, and 2 bases had no gene match. Germline V gives CDR1 SGHRS, CDR2 YFSETQ.

This chain uses TRBV19 with TRBJ1-2; 7 nucleotides match TRBD1. Germline CDR1 and CDR2: LNHDA and SQIVND (reference sequence). V dropped 7 bases and J dropped 4; count of bases not matched to a gene: 12. CDR3 length equals 15 residues. The CDR3 spells CASTLGTVLFYGYTF. The DNA for the CDR3 is TGTGCCAGTACCCTCGGGACAGTTTTATTCTATGGCTACACCTTC.